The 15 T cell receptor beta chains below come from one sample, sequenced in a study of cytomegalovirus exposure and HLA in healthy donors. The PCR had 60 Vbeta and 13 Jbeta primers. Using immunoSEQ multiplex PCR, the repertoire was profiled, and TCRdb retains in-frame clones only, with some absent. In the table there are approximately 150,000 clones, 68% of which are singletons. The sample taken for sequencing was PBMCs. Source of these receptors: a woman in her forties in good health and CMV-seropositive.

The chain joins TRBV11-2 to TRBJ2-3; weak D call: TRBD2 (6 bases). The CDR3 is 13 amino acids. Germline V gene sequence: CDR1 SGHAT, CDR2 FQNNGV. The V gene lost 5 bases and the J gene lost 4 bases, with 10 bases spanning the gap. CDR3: CASSPTRSDTQYF. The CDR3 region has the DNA TGTGCCAGCAGCCCGACTAGGTCAGATACGCAGTATTTT.

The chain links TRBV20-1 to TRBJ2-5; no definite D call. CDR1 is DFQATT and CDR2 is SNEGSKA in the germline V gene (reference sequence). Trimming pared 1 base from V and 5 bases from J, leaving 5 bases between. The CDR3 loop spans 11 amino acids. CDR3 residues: CSARARETQYF. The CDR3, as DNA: TGCAGTGCTAGAGCGCGGGAGACCCAGTACTTC.

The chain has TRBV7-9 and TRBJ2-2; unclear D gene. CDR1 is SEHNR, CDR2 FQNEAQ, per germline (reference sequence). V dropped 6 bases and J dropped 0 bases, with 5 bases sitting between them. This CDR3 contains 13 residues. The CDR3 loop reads CASRRSNTGELFF. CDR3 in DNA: TGTGCCAGCAGGAGATCGAACACCGGGGAGCTGTTTTTT.

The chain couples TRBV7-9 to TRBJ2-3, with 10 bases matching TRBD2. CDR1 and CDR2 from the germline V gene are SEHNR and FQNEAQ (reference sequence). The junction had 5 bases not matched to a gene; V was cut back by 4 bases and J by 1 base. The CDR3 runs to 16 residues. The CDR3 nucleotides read TGTGCCAGCAGCTCTCTAGCGGGGGTCGGCACAGATACGCAGTATTTT. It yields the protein CASSSLAGVGTDTQYF.

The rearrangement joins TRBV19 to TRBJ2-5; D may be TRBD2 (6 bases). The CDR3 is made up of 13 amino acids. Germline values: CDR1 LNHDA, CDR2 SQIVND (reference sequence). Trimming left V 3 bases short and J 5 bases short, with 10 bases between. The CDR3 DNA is TGTGCCAGTAGTATTCCGGGGGACGAGACCCAGTACTTC. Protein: CASSIPGDETQYF.

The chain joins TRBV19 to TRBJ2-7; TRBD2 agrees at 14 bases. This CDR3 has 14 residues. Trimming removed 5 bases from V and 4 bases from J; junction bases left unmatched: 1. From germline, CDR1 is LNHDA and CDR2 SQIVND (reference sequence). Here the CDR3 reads CASSRTSGGYEQYF. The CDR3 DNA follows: TGTGCCAGTAGTCGGACTAGCGGGGGGTACGAGCAGTACTTC.

CDR3 residues: CAISVPGTYEQYF. CDR3 nucleotides: TGTGCCATCAGTGTGCCAGGAACCTACGAGCAGTACTTC. V usage is TRBV10-3 and J usage is TRBJ2-7, with D unresolved. V was clipped by 4 bases and J by 2 bases, with 9 bases between them. The CDR3 totals 13 residues. The germline V gene encodes CDR1 ENHRY and CDR2 SYGVKD.

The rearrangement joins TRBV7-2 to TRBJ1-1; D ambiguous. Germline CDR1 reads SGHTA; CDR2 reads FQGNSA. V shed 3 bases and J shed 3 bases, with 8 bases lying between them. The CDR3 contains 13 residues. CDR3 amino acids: CASSFSEDTEAFF. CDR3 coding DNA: TGTGCCAGCAGCTTCTCGGAGGACACTGAAGCTTTCTTT.

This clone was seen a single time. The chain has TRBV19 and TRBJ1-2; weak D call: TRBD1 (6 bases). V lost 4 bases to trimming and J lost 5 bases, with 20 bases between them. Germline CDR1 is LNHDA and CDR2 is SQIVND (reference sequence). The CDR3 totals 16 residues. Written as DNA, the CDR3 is TGTGCCAGTAGTAGCCGACAGGTCTCGTCCACATATGGCTACACCTTC. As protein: CASSSRQVSSTYGYTF.

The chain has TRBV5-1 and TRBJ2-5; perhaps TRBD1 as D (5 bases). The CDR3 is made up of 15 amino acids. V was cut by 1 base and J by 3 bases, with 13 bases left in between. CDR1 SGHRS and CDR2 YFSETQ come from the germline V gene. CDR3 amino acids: CASSLIQSREETQYF. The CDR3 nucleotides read TGCGCCAGCAGCTTGATTCAGTCCAGGGAAGAGACCCAGTACTTC.

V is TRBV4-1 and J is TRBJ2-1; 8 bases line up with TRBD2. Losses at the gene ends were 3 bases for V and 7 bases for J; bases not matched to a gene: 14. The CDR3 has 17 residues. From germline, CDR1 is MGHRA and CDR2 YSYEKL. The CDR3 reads CASSQARSRGGLNEQFF. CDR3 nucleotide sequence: TGCGCCAGCAGCCAGGCAAGATCCCGGGGGGGCCTAAATGAGCAGTTCTTC.

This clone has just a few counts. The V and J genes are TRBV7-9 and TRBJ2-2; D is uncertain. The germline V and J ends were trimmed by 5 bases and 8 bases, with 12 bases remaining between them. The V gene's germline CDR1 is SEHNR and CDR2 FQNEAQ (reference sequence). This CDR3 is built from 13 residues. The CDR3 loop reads CASSGSETGELFF. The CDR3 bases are TGTGCCAGCAGCGGATCTGAGACAGGGGAGCTGTTTTTT. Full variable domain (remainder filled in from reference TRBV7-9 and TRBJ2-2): DTGVSQNPRHKITKRGQNVTFRCDPISEHNRLYWYRQTLGQGPEFLTYFQNEAQLEKSRLLSDRFSAERPKGSFSTLEIQRTEQGDSAMYLCASSGSETGELFFGEGSRLTVL.

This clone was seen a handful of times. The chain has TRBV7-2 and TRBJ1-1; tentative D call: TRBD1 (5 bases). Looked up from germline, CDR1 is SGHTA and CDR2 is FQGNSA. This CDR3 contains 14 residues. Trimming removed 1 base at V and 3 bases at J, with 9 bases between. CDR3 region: CASSLVREDTEAFF. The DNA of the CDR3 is TGTGCCAGCAGCTTAGTCAGGGAGGACACTGAAGCTTTCTTT.

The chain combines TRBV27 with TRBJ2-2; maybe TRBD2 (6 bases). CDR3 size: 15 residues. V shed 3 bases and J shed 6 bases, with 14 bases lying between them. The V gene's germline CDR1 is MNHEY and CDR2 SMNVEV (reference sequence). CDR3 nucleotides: TGTGCCAGCAGTTTGGTGGCGGGAATCGCCGGGGAGCTGTTTTTT. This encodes CASSLVAGIAGELFF.

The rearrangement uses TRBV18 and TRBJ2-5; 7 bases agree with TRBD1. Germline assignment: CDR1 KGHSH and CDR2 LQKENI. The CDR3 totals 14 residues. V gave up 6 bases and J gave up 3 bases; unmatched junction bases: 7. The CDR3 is CASSPRQGEETQYF. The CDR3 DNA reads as TGTGCCAGCTCTCCAAGACAGGGAGAAGAGACCCAGTACTTC.